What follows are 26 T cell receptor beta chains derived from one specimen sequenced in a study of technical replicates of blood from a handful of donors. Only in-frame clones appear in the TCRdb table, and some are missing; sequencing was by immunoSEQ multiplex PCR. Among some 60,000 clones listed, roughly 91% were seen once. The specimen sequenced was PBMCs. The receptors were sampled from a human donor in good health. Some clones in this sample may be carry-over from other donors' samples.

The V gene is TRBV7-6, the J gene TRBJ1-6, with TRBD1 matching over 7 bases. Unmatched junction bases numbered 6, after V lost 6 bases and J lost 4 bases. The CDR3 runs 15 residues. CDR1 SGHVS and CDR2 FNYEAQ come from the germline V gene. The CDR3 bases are TGTGCCAGCAGAAAAACAGGGGAATATAATTCACCCCTCCACTTT. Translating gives CASRKTGEYNSPLHF.

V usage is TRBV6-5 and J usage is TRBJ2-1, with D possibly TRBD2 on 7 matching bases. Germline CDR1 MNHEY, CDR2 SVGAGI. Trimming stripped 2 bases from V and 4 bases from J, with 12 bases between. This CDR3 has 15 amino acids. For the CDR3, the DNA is TGTGCCAGCAGTTACGGGGGGGGCCATTACAATGAGCAGTTCTTC. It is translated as CASSYGGGHYNEQFF.

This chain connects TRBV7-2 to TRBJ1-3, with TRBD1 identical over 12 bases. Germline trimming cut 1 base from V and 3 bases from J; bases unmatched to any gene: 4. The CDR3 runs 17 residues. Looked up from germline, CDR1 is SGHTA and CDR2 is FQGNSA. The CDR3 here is CASSLGGQGASGNTIYF. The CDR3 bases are TGTGCCAGCAGCTTAGGGGGACAGGGGGCAAGTGGAAACACCATATATTTT.

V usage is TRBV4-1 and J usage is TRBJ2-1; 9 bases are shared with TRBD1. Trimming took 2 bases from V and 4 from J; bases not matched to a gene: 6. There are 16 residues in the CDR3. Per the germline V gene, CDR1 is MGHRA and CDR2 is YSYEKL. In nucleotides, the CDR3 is TGCGCCAGCAGCCAACATACAGGGGGCAAATACAATGAGCAGTTCTTC. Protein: CASSQHTGGKYNEQFF.

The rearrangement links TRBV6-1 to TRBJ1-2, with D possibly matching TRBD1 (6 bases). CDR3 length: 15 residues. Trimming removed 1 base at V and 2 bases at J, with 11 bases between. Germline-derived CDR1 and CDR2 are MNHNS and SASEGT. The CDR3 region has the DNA TGTGCCAGCAGTGAAGTCAGGGGCATCAACTATGGCTACACCTTC. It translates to CASSEVRGINYGYTF.

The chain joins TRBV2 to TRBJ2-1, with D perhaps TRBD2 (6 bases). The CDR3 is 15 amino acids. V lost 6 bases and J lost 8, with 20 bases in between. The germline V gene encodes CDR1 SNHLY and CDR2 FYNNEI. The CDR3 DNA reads TGTGCCAGCAGAATGGACGCTGGGCCGGGGGATGAGCAGTTCTTC. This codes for CASRMDAGPGDEQFF.

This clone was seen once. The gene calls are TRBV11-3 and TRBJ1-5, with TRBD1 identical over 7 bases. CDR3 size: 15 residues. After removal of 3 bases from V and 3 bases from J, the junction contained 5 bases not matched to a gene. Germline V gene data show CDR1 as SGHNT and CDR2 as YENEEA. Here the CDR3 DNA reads TGTGCCAGCAGCTTCCTCGGGACAGACAATCAGCCCCAGCATTTT. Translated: CASSFLGTDNQPQHF.

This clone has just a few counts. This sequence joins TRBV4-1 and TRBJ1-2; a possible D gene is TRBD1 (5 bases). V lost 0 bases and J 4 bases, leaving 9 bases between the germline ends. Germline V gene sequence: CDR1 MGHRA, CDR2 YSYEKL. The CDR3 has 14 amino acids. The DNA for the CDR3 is TGCGCCAGCAGCCAAGATCAGGGTACCTATGGCTACACCTTC. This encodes CASSQDQGTYGYTF.

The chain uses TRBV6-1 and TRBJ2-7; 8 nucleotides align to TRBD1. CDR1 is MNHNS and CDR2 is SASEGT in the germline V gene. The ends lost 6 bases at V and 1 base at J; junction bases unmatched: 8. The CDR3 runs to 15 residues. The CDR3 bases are TGTGCCAGCAGGACAGGGGATTCCCGTTCCTACGAGCAGTACTTC. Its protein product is CASRTGDSRSYEQYF.

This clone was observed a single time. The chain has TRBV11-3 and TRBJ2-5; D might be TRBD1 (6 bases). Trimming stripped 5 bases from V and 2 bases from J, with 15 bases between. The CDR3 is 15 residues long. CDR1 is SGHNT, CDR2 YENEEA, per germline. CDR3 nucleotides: TGTGCCAGCAGCCGTGGTGTAGGGGGACAAGAGACCCAGTACTTC. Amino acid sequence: CASSRGVGGQETQYF.

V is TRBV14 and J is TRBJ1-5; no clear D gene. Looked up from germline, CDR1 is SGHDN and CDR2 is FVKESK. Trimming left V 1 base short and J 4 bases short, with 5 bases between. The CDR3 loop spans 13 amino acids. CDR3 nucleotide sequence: TGTGCCAGCAGCCAAGGAGAGAATCAGCCCCAGCATTTT. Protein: CASSQGENQPQHF. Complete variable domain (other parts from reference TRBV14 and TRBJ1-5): EAGVTQFPSHSVIEKGQTVTLRCDPISGHDNLYWYRRVMGKEIKFLLHFVKESKQDESGMPNNRFLAERTGGTYSTLKVQPAELEDSGVYFCASSQGENQPQHFGDGTRLSIL.

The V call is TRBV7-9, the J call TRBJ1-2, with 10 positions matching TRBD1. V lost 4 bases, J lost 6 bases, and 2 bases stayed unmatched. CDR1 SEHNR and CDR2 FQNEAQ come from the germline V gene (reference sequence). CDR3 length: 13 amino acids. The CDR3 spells CASSSGQGNGYTF. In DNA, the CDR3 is TGTGCCAGCAGCTCGGGACAGGGGAATGGCTACACCTTC.

CDR3 protein: CASTRTGKNIQYF. The CDR3 coding sequence is TGTGCCAGCACCCGGACAGGGAAAAACATTCAGTACTTC. The chain employs TRBV5-6 and TRBJ2-4; 8 positions agree with TRBD1. CDR1 SGHDT and CDR2 YYEEEE come from the germline V gene. V shed 6 bases, J shed 4 bases, and the junction held 3 bases outside the gene matches. This CDR3 has 13 amino acids.

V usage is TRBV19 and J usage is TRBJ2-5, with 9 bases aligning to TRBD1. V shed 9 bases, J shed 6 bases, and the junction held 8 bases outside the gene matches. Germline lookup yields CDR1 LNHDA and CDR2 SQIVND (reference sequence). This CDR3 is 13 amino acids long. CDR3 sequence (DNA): TGTGCCAGCGGGAGGACAGGGGAAAAGACCCAGTACTTC. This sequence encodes CASGRTGEKTQYF.

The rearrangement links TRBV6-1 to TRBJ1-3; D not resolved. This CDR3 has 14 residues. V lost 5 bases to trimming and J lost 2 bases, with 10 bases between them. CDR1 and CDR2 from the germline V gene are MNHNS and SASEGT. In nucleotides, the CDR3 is TGTGCCAGCAGTTCCCGGGAAACTGGAAACACCATATATTTT. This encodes CASSSRETGNTIYF.

CDR3: CASSLAGQDSSGNTIYF. In DNA, the CDR3 is TGTGCCAGCAGCTTAGCGGGACAGGACAGCTCTGGAAACACCATATATTTT. The chain has TRBV5-5 and TRBJ1-3; TRBD1 aligns across 8 bases. Unmatched junction bases numbered 7, after V lost 2 bases and J lost 0 bases. The germline gives CDR1 SGHKS, CDR2 YYEKEE (reference sequence). The CDR3 length is 17 residues.

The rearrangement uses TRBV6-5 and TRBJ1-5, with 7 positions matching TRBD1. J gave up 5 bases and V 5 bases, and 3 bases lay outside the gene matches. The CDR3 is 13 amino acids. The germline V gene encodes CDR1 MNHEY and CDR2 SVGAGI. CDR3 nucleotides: TGTGCCAGCAGTGCGACAGGGTATCAGCCCCAGCATTTT. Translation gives CASSATGYQPQHF.

The CDR3 DNA reads TGTGCCAGCAGCCCGACTAGCGGGGGGGCCTACGAGCAGTACTTC. Translating gives CASSPTSGGAYEQYF. V gene TRBV9 combines with J gene TRBJ2-7; TRBD2 matches at 14 bases. The CDR3 extends over 15 amino acids. V lost 4 bases and J lost 2; bases outside the gene matches: 2. CDR1 is SGDLS and CDR2 is YYNGEE in the germline V gene.

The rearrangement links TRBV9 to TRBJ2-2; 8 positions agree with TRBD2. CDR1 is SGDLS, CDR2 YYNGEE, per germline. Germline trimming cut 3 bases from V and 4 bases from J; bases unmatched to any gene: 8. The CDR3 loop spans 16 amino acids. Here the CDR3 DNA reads TGTGCCAGCAGCGCTTCGGGACTAGTTGGCACCGGGGAGCTGTTTTTT. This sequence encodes CASSASGLVGTGELFF.

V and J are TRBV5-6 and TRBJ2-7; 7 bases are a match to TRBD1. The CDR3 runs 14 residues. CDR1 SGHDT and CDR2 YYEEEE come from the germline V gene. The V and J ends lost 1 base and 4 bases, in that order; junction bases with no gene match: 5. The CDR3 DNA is TGTGCCAGCAGCTTGATGCAGGGACAGTACGAGCAGTACTTC. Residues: CASSLMQGQYEQYF.

The CDR3 DNA reads as TGTGCCAGCAGCTTGGGGCAGGGGACAATGAACACTGAAGCTTTCTTT. Amino acid sequence: CASSLGQGTMNTEAFF. The chain links TRBV5-6 to TRBJ1-1; D perhaps matches TRBD1 (6 bases). CDR1 is SGHDT, CDR2 YYEEEE, per germline. Trimming cost V 0 bases and J 0 bases, with 12 bases left between them. This CDR3 has 16 residues.

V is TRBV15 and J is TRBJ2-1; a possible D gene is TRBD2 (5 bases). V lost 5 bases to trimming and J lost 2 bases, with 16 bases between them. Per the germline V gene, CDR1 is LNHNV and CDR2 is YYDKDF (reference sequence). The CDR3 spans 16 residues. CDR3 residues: CATSRPLAEAYNEQFF. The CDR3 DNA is TGTGCCACCAGCCGACCCCTAGCCGAGGCCTACAATGAGCAGTTCTTC.

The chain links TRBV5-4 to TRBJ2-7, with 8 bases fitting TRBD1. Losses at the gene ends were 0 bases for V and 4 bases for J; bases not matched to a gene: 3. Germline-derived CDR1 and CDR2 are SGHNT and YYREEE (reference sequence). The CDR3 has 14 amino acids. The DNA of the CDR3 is TGTGCCAGCAGCTTGGACCAGGGGGCTTACGAGCAGTACTTC. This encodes CASSLDQGAYEQYF. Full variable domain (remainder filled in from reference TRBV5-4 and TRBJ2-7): ETGVTQSPTHLIKTRGQQVTLRCSSQSGHNTVSWYQQALGQGPQFIFQYYREEENGRGNFPPRFSGLQFPNYSSELNVNALELDDSALYLCASSLDQGAYEQYFGPGTRLTVT.

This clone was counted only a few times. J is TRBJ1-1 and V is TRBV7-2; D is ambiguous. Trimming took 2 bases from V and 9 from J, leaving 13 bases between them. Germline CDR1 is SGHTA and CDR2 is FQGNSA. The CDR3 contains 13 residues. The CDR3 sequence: CASSLREQIQAFF. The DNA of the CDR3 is TGTGCCAGCAGCTTACGGGAACAGATCCAAGCTTTCTTT.

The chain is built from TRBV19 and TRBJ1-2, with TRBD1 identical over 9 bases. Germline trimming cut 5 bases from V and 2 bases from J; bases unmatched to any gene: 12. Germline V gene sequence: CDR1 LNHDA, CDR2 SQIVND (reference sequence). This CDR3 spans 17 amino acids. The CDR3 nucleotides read TGTGCCAGTAGTTCCCGCGGGACAGGGATATGGAACTATGGCTACACCTTC. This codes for CASSSRGTGIWNYGYTF.

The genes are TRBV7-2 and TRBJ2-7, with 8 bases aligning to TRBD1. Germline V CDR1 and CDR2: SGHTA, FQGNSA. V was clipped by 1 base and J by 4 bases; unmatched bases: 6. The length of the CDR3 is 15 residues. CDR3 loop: CASSLGQGAGYEQYF. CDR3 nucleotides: TGTGCCAGCAGCTTAGGCCAGGGGGCTGGTTACGAGCAGTACTTC.